This TCR beta chain is from a study of early T cells in non-severe SARS-CoV-2 infection. As for the study in general: Unpaired chains resulted from sequencing bulk RNA of unsorted whole blood.

Attachment of unique molecular identifiers to individual cDNA molecules was performed. Via MiXCR, TCRdb re-called the 5' RACE reads, giving one row per CDR3 protein. Of about 70,000 distinct CDR3 sequences listed, about 14% are singletons. This clonotype was counted many times. The target antigen is unknown. V dropped 6 bases and J dropped 2 bases, with 19 bases sitting between them. The CDR3 spans 17 residues. CDR1 and CDR2 from the germline V gene are SGHVS and FQNEAQ. Study conclusions and caveats: Private and CD4 specificities were missed by VDJdb matching, which favored anti-spike CD8 responses.

This TCR was recovered from an adult who was a healthcare worker with PCR-confirmed SARS-CoV-2 infection or an uninfected control (not recorded which). The chain uses TRBV7-8 and TRBJ2-2; no definite D call. The sample here was whole blood, taken at baseline. CDR3 nucleotide sequence: TGTGCCAGCAGTTCTACATTTCGGCGGAGTAACACCGGGGAGCTGTTTTTT. It codes for CASSSTFRRSNTGELFF.